The 32 T cell receptor beta chains listed next were all sequenced from one sample in a study of blood T cells in healthy people across ages. A second about 7 to 12 cycle PCR used barcoded and J-beta primers. TCRdb processed the 5' RACE reads anew with MiXCR; each CDR3 protein has one entry. The sample contains fewer than 800,000 distinct CDR3 sequences, 49% of which appear only once. Sequenced material: blood. The receptors were sampled from a woman aged 55-69 years in good health.

This rearrangement joins TRBV7-2 to TRBJ2-3, with D uncertain. Germline assignment: CDR1 SGHTA and CDR2 FQGNSA. This CDR3 contains 15 residues. The V end was cut by 2 bases, the J end by 0 bases, with 9 bases between. The DNA for the CDR3 is TGTGCCAGCAGCTTAAAAACCTTCAGCACAGATACGCAGTATTTT. It is translated as CASSLKTFSTDTQYF. Variable domain in full (rest from reference TRBV7-2 and TRBJ2-3): GAGVSQSPSNKVTEKGKDVELRCDPISGHTALYWYRQSLGQGLEFLIYFQGNSAPDKSGLPSDRFSAERTGGSVSTLTIQRTQQEDSAVYLCASSLKTFSTDTQYFGPGTRLTVL.

The genes are TRBV3-1 and TRBJ2-7; TRBD2 matches at 7 bases. The trim removed 1 base at V and 5 bases at J, leaving 5 bases unmatched. CDR3 length: 14 residues. From germline, CDR1 is LGHDT and CDR2 YNNKEL (reference sequence). The CDR3 protein is CASSQGSGTNEQYF. DNA of the CDR3: TGTGCCAGCAGCCAAGGGAGCGGGACTAACGAGCAGTACTTC.

The V gene is TRBV29-1, the J gene TRBJ1-5, with D uncertain. Between the trimmed V and J ends, which lost 8 bases and 3 bases, there was a span of 11 bases. CDR3 length: 12 amino acids. Per germline, CDR1 SQVTM and CDR2 ANQGSEA. The CDR3 sequence: CSIAGVNQPQHF. In nucleotides, the CDR3 is TGCAGCATTGCCGGGGTCAATCAGCCCCAGCATTTT.

This clonotype was recorded many times. This rearrangement joins TRBV20-1 to TRBJ1-2; D perhaps matches TRBD1 (5 bases). Per the germline V gene, CDR1 is DFQATT and CDR2 is SNEGSKA (reference sequence). The CDR3 has 15 residues. Trimming cost V 5 bases and J 0 bases, with 16 bases left between them. CDR3: CSAPRGSYSNYGYTF. The DNA of the CDR3 is TGCAGTGCTCCCCGGGGCAGCTATTCTAACTATGGCTACACCTTC.

V and J are TRBV28 and TRBJ2-7, with 8 bases matching TRBD1. V trimming: 8 bases; J trimming: 2 bases; junction bases outside the gene matches: 5. Per the germline V gene, CDR1 is MDHEN and CDR2 is SYDVKM. This CDR3 is built from 13 residues. CDR3 nucleotide sequence: TGTGCCAGCTTACGACAGGGGACCTACGAGCAGTACTTC. This sequence encodes CASLRQGTYEQYF.

The chain uses TRBV5-1 and TRBJ2-5; D remains unclear. V lost 3 bases, J lost 4 bases, and 16 bases lay in between. CDR1 is SGHRS, CDR2 YFSETQ, per germline. This CDR3 contains 15 residues. The CDR3, as DNA: TGCGCCAGCAGCTCCCACAGACCCCGCGGAGAGACCCAGTACTTC. Translating it yields CASSSHRPRGETQYF.

This clonotype was observed a few times. CDR3 residues: CASSYRQVYQPQHF. The CDR3 nucleotides are TGTGCCAGCAGTTACCGACAGGTCTATCAGCCCCAGCATTTT. This chain uses TRBV6-2 or TRBV6-3 with TRBJ1-5; tentative D call: TRBD1 (6 bases). In germline, CDR1 is MNHEY, CDR2 SVGEGT. V was shortened by 2 bases and J by 5 bases, with 10 bases between the two germline ends. The CDR3 extends over 14 amino acids.

This clonotype appeared a few times. The chain joins TRBV28 to TRBJ2-5, with D perhaps TRBD2 (6 bases). The CDR3 runs 16 residues. V lost 2 bases to trimming and J lost 4 bases, with 17 bases between them. The germline gives CDR1 MDHEN, CDR2 SYDVKM. CDR3 protein: CASSLPGVLGVETQYF. CDR3 bases: TGTGCCAGCAGTTTACCGGGAGTTCTAGGTGTAGAGACCCAGTACTTC.

This chain connects TRBV5-1 to TRBJ2-7; 8 bases are shared with TRBD1. Trimming at V came to 0 bases and at J to 2 bases, leaving 7 bases not matched to a gene. The CDR3 loop spans 16 amino acids. Germline CDR1 and CDR2: SGHRS and YFSETQ. Written as DNA, the CDR3 is TGCGCCAGCAGCTTGGGGGCGACAGGGGCTCCCTACGAGCAGTACTTC. Translating it yields CASSLGATGAPYEQYF.

The V gene is TRBV27, the J gene TRBJ2-7; a weak D match, TRBD1 (5 bases). V lost 4 bases to trimming and J lost 6 bases, with 19 bases between them. The germline V gene has CDR1 MNHEY and CDR2 SMNVEV (reference sequence). This CDR3 is 15 amino acids long. This CDR3 is CASSSTLDTVGEQYF. In DNA, the CDR3 is TGTGCCAGCAGTTCGACTTTGGACACGGTAGGCGAGCAGTACTTC.

The sample holds one count of this clonotype. V gene TRBV28 combines with J gene TRBJ1-2, with 11 bases that match TRBD1. The CDR3 covers 15 residues. The germline CDR1 and CDR2 sequences are MDHEN and SYDVKM. V lost 4 bases and J lost 4; bases outside the gene matches: 5. The chain's CDR3 is CASSYGTGGGYGYTF. CDR3 nucleotides: TGTGCCAGCAGTTACGGGACAGGGGGAGGCTATGGCTACACCTTC.

This clonotype was detected only once. The genes are TRBV7-2 and TRBJ2-4; D is unclear. V lost 5 bases and J lost 9, with 23 bases in between. The CDR3 contains 16 residues. CDR1 is SGHTA and CDR2 is FQGNSA in the germline V gene. CDR3 bases: TGTGCCAGCAGCCCTGGCCGTGAGACTCGAAGTACCATTCAGTACTTC. Amino acid sequence: CASSPGRETRSTIQYF. The full variable domain, with the rest looked up from reference TRBV7-2 and TRBJ2-4, is GAGVSQSPSNKVTEKGKDVELRCDPISGHTALYWYRQSLGQGLEFLIYFQGNSAPDKSGLPSDRFSAERTGGSVSTLTIQRTQQEDSAVYLCASSPGRETRSTIQYFGAGTRLSVL.

This clonotype was counted many times. The V and J genes are TRBV20-1 and TRBJ2-3; D is uncertain. There are 13 residues in the CDR3. V lost 0 bases, J lost 4 bases, and 8 bases lay in between. Germline loops: CDR1 DFQATT, CDR2 SNEGSKA (reference sequence). The CDR3 nucleotides are TGCAGTGCTAGAGATCCTCAGGCAGATACGCAGTATTTT. This codes for CSARDPQADTQYF.

This chain uses TRBV12-3 or TRBV12-4 with TRBJ2-5; D is unclear. The CDR3 runs 15 residues. V was cut by 5 bases and J by 2 bases, with 15 bases left in between. The CDR3: CASSPRAGQQETQYF. DNA for the CDR3: TGTGCCAGCAGTCCCCGGGCCGGCCAGCAAGAGACCCAGTACTTC.

This clonotype was found a few times. CDR3 loop: CSAPDTYNEQFF. The CDR3 DNA reads TGCAGTGCCCCGGACACATACAATGAGCAGTTCTTC. The chain joins TRBV20-1 to TRBJ2-1; a weak D match, TRBD1 (5 bases). Deletions cut 6 bases from V and 4 bases from J, with 10 bases between. Per germline, CDR1 DFQATT and CDR2 SNEGSKA (reference sequence). This CDR3 has 12 residues.

This chain connects TRBV20-1 to TRBJ2-7, with 8 nucleotides matching TRBD2. The CDR3 totals 15 residues. Trimming took 0 bases from V and 5 from J; bases not matched to a gene: 9. CDR1 and CDR2 from the germline V gene are DFQATT and SNEGSKA (reference sequence). As DNA, the CDR3 is TGCAGTGCTAGAGATCCCAGGAGCGGGAGCAACGAGCAGTACTTC. Protein product: CSARDPRSGSNEQYF.

The J gene is TRBJ2-3, the V gene TRBV29-1, with a weak D call TRBD2 (5 bases). The CDR3 extends over 15 amino acids. Trimming shortened V by 2 bases and J by 5 bases, and 17 bases separated the two germline ends. Germline CDR1 SQVTM, CDR2 ANQGSEA. The CDR3 loop is CSVEPQAVPEDTQYF. The CDR3 DNA follows: TGCAGCGTTGAACCGCAAGCGGTGCCCGAAGATACGCAGTATTTT.

The chain joins TRBV28 to TRBJ2-1, with D possibly TRBD1 on 6 matching bases. The CDR3 contains 14 residues. Germline CDR1 MDHEN, CDR2 SYDVKM. V lost 5 bases, J lost 4 bases, and 12 bases lay in between. CDR3 amino acids: CASSGAQGYNEQFF. CDR3 DNA sequence: TGTGCCAGCAGTGGGGCACAGGGTTACAATGAGCAGTTCTTC.

V is TRBV20-1 and J is TRBJ1-1, with 8 bases matching TRBD1. This CDR3 has 16 amino acids. J lost 0 bases, V lost 7 bases, and 13 bases had no gene match. Looked up from germline, CDR1 is DFQATT and CDR2 is SNEGSKA (reference sequence). The CDR3 nucleotides are TGCAGTGTGGCGGAAGACAGGGGAGAGGTGAACACTGAAGCTTTCTTT. Encoded protein: CSVAEDRGEVNTEAFF.

This sequence joins TRBV7-9 and TRBJ2-3, with TRBD2 matching 8 bases. This CDR3 region has 16 residues. The V gene's germline CDR1 is SEHNR and CDR2 FQNEAQ (reference sequence). Trimming at V came to 4 bases and at J to 1 base, leaving 7 bases not matched to a gene. The CDR3 nucleotides read TGTGCCAGCAGCTACGGCGGGGGGTACGGCACAGATACGCAGTATTTT. It yields the protein CASSYGGGYGTDTQYF.

In its sample, this clonotype was seen many times. The genes are TRBV15 and TRBJ2-1; D remains unclear. In germline, CDR1 is LNHNV, CDR2 YYDKDF (reference sequence). Trimming took 0 bases from V and 7 from J, leaving 16 bases between them. The CDR3 has 16 amino acids. This chain's CDR3 is CATSRDKSSLGNEQFF. In nucleotides, the CDR3 is TGTGCCACCAGCAGAGATAAATCGTCCTTGGGGAATGAGCAGTTCTTC.

The rearrangement uses TRBV10-3 and TRBJ2-3, with 8 bases aligning to TRBD2. Trimming cost V 5 bases and J 5 bases; bases outside gene matches: 9. CDR3 length equals 15 residues. Germline V gene sequence: CDR1 ENHRY, CDR2 SYGVKD. CDR3 coding DNA: TGTGCCATCAGTTTAAGCGGGAGTGGTGGAGATACGCAGTATTTT. Translated: CAISLSGSGGDTQYF.

The chain recombines TRBV20-1 with TRBJ1-2; no clear D. Germline values: CDR1 DFQATT, CDR2 SNEGSKA (reference sequence). The V end was cut by 0 bases, the J end by 4 bases, with 18 bases between. The CDR3 runs 16 residues. The CDR3 protein is CSAREREMGNLYGYTF. Written as DNA, the CDR3 is TGCAGTGCTAGAGAGCGGGAGATGGGGAACCTCTATGGCTACACCTTC.

This clonotype was recorded a few times. This chain connects TRBV20-1 to TRBJ2-1; D not certain. The CDR3 is 15 residues long. V lost 0 bases to trimming and J lost 8 bases, with 17 bases between them. Germline CDR1 DFQATT, CDR2 SNEGSKA (reference sequence). The CDR3 sequence is CSARDGRKGYDEQFF. The CDR3 DNA sequence: TGCAGTGCTAGAGATGGTCGGAAAGGGTACGATGAGCAGTTCTTC.

This clonotype showed up just a few times. J is TRBJ2-3 and V is TRBV24-1; weak D call: TRBD2 (5 bases). Germline V lookup: CDR1 KGHDR, CDR2 SFDVKD. V was shortened by 8 bases and J by 3 bases, with 23 bases between the two germline ends. The CDR3 consists of 17 residues. The CDR3 DNA reads TGTGCCACCACCCCTTCCGAGAGAGGGAGCGAGACAGATACGCAGTATTTT. It yields the protein CATTPSERGSETDTQYF.

The V gene is TRBV29-1, the J gene TRBJ2-3, with 16 bases lining up with TRBD2. CDR3 size: 16 residues. Germline V CDR1 and CDR2: SQVTM, ANQGSEA. V gave up 7 bases and J gave up 1 base; unmatched junction bases: 5. CDR3 DNA sequence: TGCAGCGCTGGGACTAGCGGGAGGGAGGGCACAGATACGCAGTATTTT. Translating gives CSAGTSGREGTDTQYF.

The genes are TRBV19 and TRBJ2-6; D gene unclear. CDR3 size: 17 residues. V was pared by 5 bases and J by 0 bases, with 14 bases between. Germline loops: CDR1 LNHDA, CDR2 SQIVND (reference sequence). The DNA of the CDR3 is TGTGCCAGTAGTCTCATCCGACCCGTCTCTGGGGCCAACGTCCTGACTTTC. Its translation: CASSLIRPVSGANVLTF.

This rearrangement joins TRBV5-1 to TRBJ2-5; 9 nucleotides agree with TRBD1. This CDR3 has 15 amino acids. Germline CDR1 reads SGHRS; CDR2 reads YFSETQ. V gave up 6 bases and J gave up 5 bases; unmatched junction bases: 11. The CDR3: CASIKMTGGRETQYF. The CDR3 DNA sequence: TGCGCCAGCATCAAGATGACAGGGGGGCGGGAGACCCAGTACTTC.

V and J are TRBV20-1 and TRBJ2-1, with D hard to call. Per the germline V gene, CDR1 is DFQATT and CDR2 is SNEGSKA (reference sequence). V was pared by 5 bases and J by 8 bases, with 16 bases between. The CDR3 totals 13 residues. The CDR3 spells CSASSLGSDEQFF. The CDR3 nucleotides are TGCAGTGCTTCCTCCCTAGGGTCAGATGAGCAGTTCTTC.

This clonotype has only a few counts. The CDR3 nucleotides are TGCGCCAGCAGCCCTGCGCTAACTGTCCTAGCGGGAGCATCAGATACGCAGTATTTT. Amino acids: CASSPALTVLAGASDTQYF. This chain links TRBV4-3 with TRBJ2-3; 10 bases map to TRBD2. The CDR3 extends over 19 amino acids. V lost 4 bases and J lost 4; bases outside the gene matches: 17. Germline CDR1 LGHNA, CDR2 YSLEER.

The chain combines TRBV27 with TRBJ1-5; the D is unclear. Germline values: CDR1 MNHEY, CDR2 SMNVEV (reference sequence). The CDR3 spans 15 residues. V was pared by 7 bases and J by 2 bases, with 15 bases between. The CDR3, as DNA: TGTGCCAGCACTACGGAGGGTGGGCGCAATCAGCCCCAGCATTTT. Its protein is CASTTEGGRNQPQHF.

The genes are TRBV5-1 and TRBJ2-7; D gene ambiguous. The germline V gene has CDR1 SGHRS and CDR2 YFSETQ. V was shortened by 4 bases and J by 3 bases, with 11 bases between the two germline ends. The CDR3 is 13 amino acids. CDR3 DNA: TGCGCCAGCAGCACCTCGGACGGCTACGAGCAGTACTTC. The encoded protein is CASSTSDGYEQYF.